This T cell receptor (beta chain) was captured in a study of shared clonotypes between healthy human individuals. Only Caucasian adults living in Nashville, Tennessee made up the donor group. The J segment lost 5 bases and the V segment lost 5 bases, leaving 5 bases of the junction unmatched. CDR1 and CDR2 (germline): SEHNR, FQNEAQ (reference sequence). This CDR3 region has 14 residues. This clone turned up a few times. The target antigen is unknown. Assay: immunoSEQ multiplex PCR; the TCRdb copy retains only in-frame clones and omits some. The sample holds about 980,000 clones; about 80% are singletons and the top ten take roughly 1.5%. Regarding the study as a whole: Among the subsets, naive ones generally showed larger estimated richness than memory ones. An anticipated effect of sequencing depth on clonotype sharing among donors was recognized.

Source material: memory CD4+ T cells sorted from blood. Subset meaning: CD45RA-negative fraction. The chain employs TRBV7-9 and TRBJ1-4; 7 bases agree with TRBD1. This TCR derives from a young man in good health. The CDR3 DNA is TGTGCCAGCAGCCCTGGACAGGAGAATGAAAAACTGTTTTTT. Amino acid sequence: CASSPGQENEKLFF.